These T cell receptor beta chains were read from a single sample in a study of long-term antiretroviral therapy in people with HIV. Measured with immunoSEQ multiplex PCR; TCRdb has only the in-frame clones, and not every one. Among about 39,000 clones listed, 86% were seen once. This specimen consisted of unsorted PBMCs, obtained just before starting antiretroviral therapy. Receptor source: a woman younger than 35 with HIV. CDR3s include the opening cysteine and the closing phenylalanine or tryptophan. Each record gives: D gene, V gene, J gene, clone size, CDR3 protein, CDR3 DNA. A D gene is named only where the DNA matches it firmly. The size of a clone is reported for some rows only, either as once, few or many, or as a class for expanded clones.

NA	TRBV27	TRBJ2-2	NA	CASIWGSPNTGELFF	TGTGCCAGCATCTGGGGCTCCCCGAACACCGGGGAGCTGTTTTTT
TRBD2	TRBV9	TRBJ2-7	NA	CASSVDLVAGDYEQYF	TGTGCCAGCAGCGTGGACTTGGTAGCGGGGGATTACGAGCAGTACTTC
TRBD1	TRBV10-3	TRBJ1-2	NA	CAISEGRGGADNYGYTF	TGTGCCATCAGTGAAGGTCGAGGGGGCGCAGATAACTATGGCTACACCTTC
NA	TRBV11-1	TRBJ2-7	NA	CASSLSAYEQYF	TGTGCCAGCAGCTTATCCGCCTACGAGCAGTACTTC
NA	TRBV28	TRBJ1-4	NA	CASSLTRPDSNEKLFF	TGTGCCAGCAGTCTAACCCGACCGGACTCTAATGAAAAACTGTTTTTT
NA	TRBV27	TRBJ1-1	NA	CASRKEGTTEAFF	TGTGCCAGCAGGAAGGAGGGGACCACTGAAGCTTTCTTT
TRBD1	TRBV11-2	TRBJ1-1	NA	CASSLFPRQGNTEAFF	TGTGCCAGCAGCTTATTCCCCCGACAGGGTAACACTGAAGCTTTCTTT
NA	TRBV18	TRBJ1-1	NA	CASSPLRGIQRNTEAFF	TGTGCCAGCTCACCACTGCGGGGCATTCAACGGAACACTGAAGCTTTCTTT
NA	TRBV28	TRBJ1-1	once	CASSLRTGNTEAFF	TGTGCCAGCAGTTTACGAACAGGGAACACTGAAGCTTTCTTT
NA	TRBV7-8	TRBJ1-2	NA	CASSLDRVNGYTF	TGTGCCAGCAGCTTAGACAGAGTCAATGGCTACACCTTC
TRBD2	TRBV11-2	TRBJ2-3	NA	CASSSPRLATDTQYF	TGTGCCAGCAGCTCCCCGCGACTAGCCACAGATACGCAGTATTTT
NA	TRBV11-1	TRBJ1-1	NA	CASSPRPGGTEAFF	TGTGCCAGCAGCCCGAGGCCAGGAGGGACTGAAGCTTTCTTT
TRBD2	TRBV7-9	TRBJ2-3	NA	CASSLAPGSGSIPAILF	TGTGCCAGCAGCTTAGCCCCCGGTAGCGGGAGCATACCAGCAATCCTTTTT